Shown below are 13 T cell receptor beta chains from a single sample sequenced in a study of sequential checkpoint blockade in melanoma. The protocol was immunoSEQ multiplex PCR, while the TCRdb copy is restricted to in-frame clones and leaves out a portion. The sample holds around 34,000 clones; approximately 82% are singletons and the top ten take 15% to 20%. Noted treatment: randomized to nivolumab then ipilimumab (arm A) or the reverse (arm B). Sequencing was performed on CD8+ T cells sorted from blood (inferred from file names), taken from a patient given nivolumab and ipilimumab in sequence. The receptors stem from a human donor with melanoma.

This clone was counted once. The V call is TRBV5-1, the J call TRBJ2-7, with a weak D call TRBD1 (6 bases). V dropped 2 bases and J dropped 3 bases, with 15 bases sitting between them. Germline loops: CDR1 SGHRS, CDR2 YFSETQ. This CDR3 region has 15 residues. The CDR3 spells CASSLSRQVDYEQYF. CDR3 nucleotides: TGCGCCAGCAGCTTAAGCCGACAGGTCGACTACGAGCAGTACTTC.

The chain links TRBV7-7 to TRBJ2-2; maybe TRBD2 (6 bases). The CDR3 has 15 residues. Trimming stripped 1 base from V and 7 bases from J, with 13 bases between. From germline, CDR1 is SSHAT and CDR2 FNYEAQ (reference sequence). This CDR3 is CASSLGRGIDGELFF. CDR3 DNA: TGTGCCAGCAGCTTAGGTCGGGGGATTGACGGGGAGCTGTTTTTT.

V gene TRBV28 combines with J gene TRBJ2-7; the D gene is possibly TRBD2 (5 bases). V lost 5 bases to trimming and J lost 6 bases, with 17 bases between them. The CDR3 is made up of 14 amino acids. Germline loops: CDR1 MDHEN, CDR2 SYDVKM. The CDR3 nucleotides are TGTGCCAGCAGTCTAACCGGGGTTTCGAGCGAGCAGTACTTC. Amino acids: CASSLTGVSSEQYF.

Notes on this clone: Different DNA sequences within this sample yield the same CDR3. The gene calls are TRBV5-4 and TRBJ1-2; TRBD1 matches at 7 bases. Trimming cost V 4 bases and J 4 bases; bases outside gene matches: 7. The CDR3 length is 14 residues. In germline, CDR1 is SGHNT, CDR2 YYREEE (reference sequence). The CDR3 DNA reads as TGTGCCAGCAGCCAAGCTCGGGACAGCTATGGCTACACCTTC. It is translated as CASSQARDSYGYTF. Using reference TRBV5-4 and TRBJ1-2 for the parts outside the CDR3, the full variable domain is ETGVTQSPTHLIKTRGQQVTLRCSSQSGHNTVSWYQQALGQGPQFIFQYYREEENGRGNFPPRFSGLQFPNYSSELNVNALELDDSALYLCASSQARDSYGYTFGSGTRLTVV.

This clone came up a few times. V gene TRBV16 combines with J gene TRBJ2-7, with TRBD1 matching 7 bases. Trimming cost V 4 bases and J 1 base; bases outside gene matches: 4. This CDR3 contains 14 residues. Looked up from germline, CDR1 is KGHSY and CDR2 is FQNENV. Here the CDR3 DNA reads TGTGCCAGCAGCCCGGGACAGATATCCTACGAGCAGTACTTC. Protein sequence: CASSPGQISYEQYF. Full variable domain (outside the CDR3, taken from reference TRBV16 and TRBJ2-7): GEEVAQTPKHLVRGEGQKAKLYCAPIKGHSYVFWYQQVLKNEFKFLISFQNENVFDETGMPKERFSAKCLPNSPCSLEIQATKLEDSAVYFCASSPGQISYEQYFGPGTRLTVT.

The chain has TRBV7-2 and TRBJ2-3, with 9 bases matching TRBD2. Unmatched junction bases numbered 9, after V lost 1 base and J lost 4 bases. The germline gives CDR1 SGHTA, CDR2 FQGNSA. This CDR3 spans 17 amino acids. The CDR3 region has the DNA TGTGCCAGCAGCTTAGAACGTAGCGGGAGTGAGGCAGATACGCAGTATTTT. Translated, it gives CASSLERSGSEADTQYF.

This rearrangement joins TRBV5-1 to TRBJ1-1, with 7 positions matching TRBD1. J lost 4 bases, V lost 0 bases, and 6 bases had no gene match. This CDR3 region has 15 residues. CDR1 is SGHRS, CDR2 YFSETQ, per germline. The CDR3 here is CASSLEGAIGTEAFF. In DNA form, the CDR3 reads TGCGCCAGCAGCTTGGAGGGGGCGATCGGCACTGAAGCTTTCTTT.

The sample holds a few counts of this clone. The chain recombines TRBV7-9 with TRBJ2-7; TRBD1 matches at 8 bases. The CDR3 is made up of 16 amino acids. Germline values: CDR1 SEHNR, CDR2 FQNEAQ (reference sequence). V trimming: 1 base; J trimming: 1 base; junction bases outside the gene matches: 6. The DNA for the CDR3 is TGTGCCAGCAGCTTAGGACAGGGGAGAAGTTCCTACGAGCAGTACTTC. Protein product: CASSLGQGRSSYEQYF.

This clone has only a few counts. CDR3 protein: CASSFGRGLGEQYF. CDR3 DNA: TGTGCCAGCAGTTTTGGACGGGGGTTGGGGGAGCAGTACTTC. The chain has TRBV27 and TRBJ2-7, with a tentative D call TRBD2 (6 bases). Trimming removed 3 bases at V and 7 bases at J, with 16 bases between. The germline gives CDR1 MNHEY, CDR2 SMNVEV (reference sequence). The CDR3 extends over 14 amino acids.

The chain has TRBV5-5 and TRBJ2-7, with a possible D match to TRBD2 (6 bases). This CDR3 region has 15 residues. V was shortened by 0 bases and J by 5 bases, with 15 bases between the two germline ends. CDR1 is SGHKS, CDR2 YYEKEE, per germline (reference sequence). The CDR3 here is CASSLELALGHEQYF. CDR3 nucleotides: TGTGCCAGCAGCTTGGAACTAGCCCTGGGGCACGAGCAGTACTTC.

The chain carries TRBV4-3 and TRBJ2-7, with 7 bases matching TRBD1. Germline trimming cut 1 base from V and 4 bases from J; bases unmatched to any gene: 10. Germline V lookup: CDR1 LGHNA, CDR2 YSLEER. The CDR3 is 16 residues long. CDR3 nucleotide sequence: TGCGCCAGCAGCCAAGTCGAGGGGGCCTCCTTATACGAGCAGTACTTC. Translation: CASSQVEGASLYEQYF.

V gene TRBV27 combines with J gene TRBJ2-7; weak D call: TRBD1 (6 bases). From germline, CDR1 is MNHEY and CDR2 SMNVEV (reference sequence). The V and J ends lost 6 bases and 7 bases respectively, with 13 bases between them. The CDR3 covers 12 residues. This CDR3 is CASRETGSEQYF. In DNA, the CDR3 is TGTGCCAGCAGGGAAACAGGGAGTGAGCAGTACTTC.

This clone was detected only a few times. V is TRBV23-1 and J is TRBJ2-4, with a weak D call TRBD1 (5 bases). TRBV23-1 is an ORF, with its function uncertain. V shed 6 bases and J shed 1 base, with 13 bases lying between them. The CDR3 is made up of 15 amino acids. The CDR3: CASSQDPGAKNIQYF. The CDR3 DNA is TGCGCCAGCAGCCAAGACCCAGGGGCCAAAAACATTCAGTACTTC.